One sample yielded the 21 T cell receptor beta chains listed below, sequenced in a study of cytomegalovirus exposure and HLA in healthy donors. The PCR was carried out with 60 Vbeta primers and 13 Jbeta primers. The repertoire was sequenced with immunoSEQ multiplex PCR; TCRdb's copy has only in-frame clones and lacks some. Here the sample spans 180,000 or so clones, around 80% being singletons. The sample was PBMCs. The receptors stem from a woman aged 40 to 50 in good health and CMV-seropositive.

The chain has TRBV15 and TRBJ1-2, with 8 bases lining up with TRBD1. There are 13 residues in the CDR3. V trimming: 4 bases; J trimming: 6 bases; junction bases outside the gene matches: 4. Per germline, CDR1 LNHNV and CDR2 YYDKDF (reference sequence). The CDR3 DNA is TGTGCCACCAGCACTGGACAGGGTAATGGCTACACCTTC. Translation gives CATSTGQGNGYTF. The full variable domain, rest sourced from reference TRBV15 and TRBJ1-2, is DAMVIQNPRYQVTQFGKPVTLSCSQTLNHNVMYWYQQKSSQAPKLLFHYYDKDFNNEADTPDNFQSRRPNTSFCFLDIRSPGLGDTAMYLCATSTGQGNGYTFGSGTRLTVV.

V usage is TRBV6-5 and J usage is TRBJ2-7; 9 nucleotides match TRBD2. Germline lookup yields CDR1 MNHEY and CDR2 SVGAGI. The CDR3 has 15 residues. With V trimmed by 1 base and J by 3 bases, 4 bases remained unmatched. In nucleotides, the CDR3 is TGTGCCAGCAGTTACTGGGATAGCGGGAGCTACGAGCAGTACTTC. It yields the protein CASSYWDSGSYEQYF.

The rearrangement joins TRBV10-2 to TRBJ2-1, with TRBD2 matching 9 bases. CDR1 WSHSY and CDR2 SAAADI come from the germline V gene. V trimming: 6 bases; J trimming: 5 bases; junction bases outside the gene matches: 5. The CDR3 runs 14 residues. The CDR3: CASRQAGGNNEQFF. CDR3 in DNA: TGCGCCAGCAGGCAAGCGGGAGGAAACAATGAGCAGTTCTTC.

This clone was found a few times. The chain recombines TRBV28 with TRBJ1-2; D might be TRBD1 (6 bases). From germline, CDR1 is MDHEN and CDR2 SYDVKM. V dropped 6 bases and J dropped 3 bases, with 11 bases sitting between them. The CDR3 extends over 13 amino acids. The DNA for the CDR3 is TGTGCCAGCAGAGAGACAGGCCACTATGGCTACACCTTC. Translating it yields CASRETGHYGYTF.

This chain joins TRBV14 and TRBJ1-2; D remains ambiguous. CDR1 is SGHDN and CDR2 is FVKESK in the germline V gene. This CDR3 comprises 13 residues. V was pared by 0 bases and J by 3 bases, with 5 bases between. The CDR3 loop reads CASSQDDYYGYTF. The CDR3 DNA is TGTGCCAGCAGCCAAGATGACTACTATGGCTACACCTTC.

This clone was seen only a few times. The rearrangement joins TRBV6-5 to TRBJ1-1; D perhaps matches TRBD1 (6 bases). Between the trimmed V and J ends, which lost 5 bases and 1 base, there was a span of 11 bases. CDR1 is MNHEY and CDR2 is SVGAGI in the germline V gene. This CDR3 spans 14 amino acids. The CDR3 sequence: CASSKRGGNTEAFF. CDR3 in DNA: TGTGCCAGCAGTAAAAGGGGGGGGAACACTGAAGCTTTCTTT.

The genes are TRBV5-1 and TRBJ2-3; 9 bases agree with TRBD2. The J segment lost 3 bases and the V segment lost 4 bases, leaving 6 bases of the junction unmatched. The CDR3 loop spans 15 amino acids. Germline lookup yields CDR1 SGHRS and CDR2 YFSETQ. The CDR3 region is CASSTSGRRTDTQYF. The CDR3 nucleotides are TGCGCCAGCAGCACCAGCGGGAGGAGGACAGATACGCAGTATTTT.

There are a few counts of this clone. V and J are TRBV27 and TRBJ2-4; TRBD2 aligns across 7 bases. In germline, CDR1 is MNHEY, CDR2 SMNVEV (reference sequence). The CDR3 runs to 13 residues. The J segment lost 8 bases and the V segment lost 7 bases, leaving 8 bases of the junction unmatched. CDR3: CASKAGATDIQYF. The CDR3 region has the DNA TGTGCCAGCAAGGCGGGAGCAACAGACATTCAGTACTTC.

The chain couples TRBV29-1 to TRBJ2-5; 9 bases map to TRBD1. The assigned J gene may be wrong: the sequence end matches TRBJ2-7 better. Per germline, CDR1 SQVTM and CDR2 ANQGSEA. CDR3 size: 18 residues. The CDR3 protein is CSAALYLGPGQGRLEQYF. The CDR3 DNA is TGCAGCGCCGCGTTATACCTTGGTCCGGGACAGGGACGACTCGAGCAGTACTTC.

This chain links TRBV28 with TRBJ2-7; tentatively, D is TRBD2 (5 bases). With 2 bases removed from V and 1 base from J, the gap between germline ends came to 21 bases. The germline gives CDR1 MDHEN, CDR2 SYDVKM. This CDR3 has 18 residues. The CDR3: CASSLGRHSGIHSYEQYF. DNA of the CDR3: TGTGCCAGCAGTTTAGGGCGTCACTCCGGGATCCATTCCTACGAGCAGTACTTC.

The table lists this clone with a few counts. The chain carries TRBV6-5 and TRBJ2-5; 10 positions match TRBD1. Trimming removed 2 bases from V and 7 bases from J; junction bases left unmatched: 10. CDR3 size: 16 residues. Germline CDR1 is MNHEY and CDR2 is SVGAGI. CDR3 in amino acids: CASSYADGTGEGTQYF. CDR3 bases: TGTGCCAGCAGTTACGCAGACGGGACAGGGGAGGGGACCCAGTACTTC.

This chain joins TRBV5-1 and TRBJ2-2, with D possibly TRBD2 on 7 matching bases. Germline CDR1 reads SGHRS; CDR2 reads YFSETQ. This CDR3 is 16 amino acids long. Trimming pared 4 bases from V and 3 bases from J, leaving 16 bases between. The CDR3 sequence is CASSPRGAPDTGELFF. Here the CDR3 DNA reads TGCGCCAGCAGCCCCCGGGGGGCGCCGGACACCGGGGAGCTGTTTTTT. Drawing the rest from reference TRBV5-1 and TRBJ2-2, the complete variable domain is KAGVTQTPRYLIKTRGQQVTLSCSPISGHRSVSWYQQTPGQGLQFLFEYFSETQRNKGNFPGRFSGRQFSNSRSEMNVSTLELGDSALYLCASSPRGAPDTGELFFGEGSRLTVL.

The CDR3 DNA reads TGCGCCAGCAGCTTGGCGGGGGCAGATACGCAGTATTTT. This sequence encodes CASSLAGADTQYF. The chain carries TRBV5-1 and TRBJ2-3; D might be TRBD2 (6 bases). In germline, CDR1 is SGHRS, CDR2 YFSETQ. Trimming stripped 0 bases from V and 4 bases from J, with 6 bases between. The length of the CDR3 is 13 residues.

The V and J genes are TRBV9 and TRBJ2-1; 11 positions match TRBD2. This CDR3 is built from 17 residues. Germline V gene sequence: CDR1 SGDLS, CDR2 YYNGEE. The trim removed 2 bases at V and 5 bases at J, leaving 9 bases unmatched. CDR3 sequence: CASSVQQLAGVHNEQFF. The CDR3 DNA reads TGTGCCAGCAGCGTTCAACAACTAGCGGGAGTCCACAATGAGCAGTTCTTC.

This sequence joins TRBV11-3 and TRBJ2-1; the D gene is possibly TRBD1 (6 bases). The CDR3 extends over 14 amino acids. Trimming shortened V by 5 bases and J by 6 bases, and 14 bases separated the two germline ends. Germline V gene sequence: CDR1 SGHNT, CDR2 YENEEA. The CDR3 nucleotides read TGTGCCAGCAGCGTATATCGGACAGCCAATGAGCAGTTCTTC. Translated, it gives CASSVYRTANEQFF.

As DNA, the CDR3 is TGTGCCAGCAGTTTAGGGGGCAGGAAGCAGTACTTC. Translation: CASSLGGRKQYF. V usage is TRBV28 and J usage is TRBJ2-7; D might be TRBD1 (6 bases). Between the trimmed V and J ends, which lost 2 bases and 8 bases, there was a span of 10 bases. Looked up from germline, CDR1 is MDHEN and CDR2 is SYDVKM. The CDR3 loop spans 12 amino acids.

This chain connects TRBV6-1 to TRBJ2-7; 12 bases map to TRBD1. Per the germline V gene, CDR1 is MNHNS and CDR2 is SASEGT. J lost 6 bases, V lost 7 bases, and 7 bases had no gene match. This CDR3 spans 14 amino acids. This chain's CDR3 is CASTGQGALSEQYF. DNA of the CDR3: TGTGCCAGCACGGGACAGGGGGCGCTTAGCGAGCAGTACTTC.

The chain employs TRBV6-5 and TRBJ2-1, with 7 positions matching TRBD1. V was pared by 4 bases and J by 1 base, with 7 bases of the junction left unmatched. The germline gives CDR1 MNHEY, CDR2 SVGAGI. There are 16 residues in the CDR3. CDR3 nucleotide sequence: TGTGCCAGCAGTTCGGAAGGGGGCTCTTCCTACAATGAGCAGTTCTTC. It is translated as CASSSEGGSSYNEQFF.

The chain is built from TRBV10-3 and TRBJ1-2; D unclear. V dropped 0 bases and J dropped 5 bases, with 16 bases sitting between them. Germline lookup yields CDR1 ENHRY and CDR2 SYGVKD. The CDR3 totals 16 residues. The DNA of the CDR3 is TGTGCCATCAGTGAGTCCGATAAGGGATCGGGGTATGGCTACACCTTC. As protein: CAISESDKGSGYGYTF.

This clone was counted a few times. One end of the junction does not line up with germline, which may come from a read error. The CDR3 sequence is CASRFWGGTDEKLFF. Here the CDR3 DNA reads TGTGCCAGCCGCTTCTGGGGGGGGACCGATGAAAAACTGTTTTTT. The genes are TRBV13 and TRBJ1-4; a possible D gene is TRBD1 (5 bases). CDR1 and CDR2 (germline): PRHDT, FYEKMQ (reference sequence). The CDR3 has 15 amino acids.

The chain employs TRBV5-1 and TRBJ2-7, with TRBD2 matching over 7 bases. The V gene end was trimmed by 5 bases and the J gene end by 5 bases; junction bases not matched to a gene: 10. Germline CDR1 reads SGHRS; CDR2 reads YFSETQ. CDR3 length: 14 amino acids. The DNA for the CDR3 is TGCGCCAGCAGACACCAAGCGGGAAACGACGAGCAGTACTTC. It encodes CASRHQAGNDEQYF.